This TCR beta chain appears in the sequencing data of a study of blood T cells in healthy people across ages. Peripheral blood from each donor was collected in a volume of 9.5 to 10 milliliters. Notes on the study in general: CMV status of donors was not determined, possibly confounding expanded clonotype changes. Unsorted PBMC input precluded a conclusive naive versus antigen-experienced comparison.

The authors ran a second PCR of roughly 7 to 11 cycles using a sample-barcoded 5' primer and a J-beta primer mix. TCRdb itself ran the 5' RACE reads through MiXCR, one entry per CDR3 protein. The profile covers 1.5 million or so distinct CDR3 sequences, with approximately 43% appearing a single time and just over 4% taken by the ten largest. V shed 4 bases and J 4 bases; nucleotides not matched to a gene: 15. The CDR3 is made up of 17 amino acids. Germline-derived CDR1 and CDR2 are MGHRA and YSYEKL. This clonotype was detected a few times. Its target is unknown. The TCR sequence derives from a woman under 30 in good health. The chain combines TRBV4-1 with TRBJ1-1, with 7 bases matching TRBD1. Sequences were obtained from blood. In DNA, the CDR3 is TGCGCCAGCAGCCTATTATATAGAACAGGGGAAGGCACTGAAGCTTTCTTT. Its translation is CASSLLYRTGEGTEAFF.